Listed below are T cell receptor beta chains from one sample, sequenced in a study of shared clonotypes between healthy human individuals. The data were produced by immunoSEQ multiplex PCR, yet TCRdb's version contains in-frame clones alone and is incomplete. The data contain a few million clones, more than 80% of them singletons. Specimen: naive CD4+ T cells sorted from blood. The receptors here all came from a man aged 18 to 30 in good health. CDR3s include the opening cysteine and the closing phenylalanine or tryptophan. A D gene is named only where the DNA matches it firmly. Expanded clones get a size class; other rows say once, few or many, or leave the size out.

CDR3	DNA	J	size	V	D
CASSLGQSTDTQYF	TGCGCCAGCAGCTTGGGGCAGAGCACAGATACGCAGTATTTT	TRBJ2-3	few	TRBV5-1	NA
CAWNPIGGQFIYEQFF	TGTGCCTGGAACCCGATAGGGGGGCAATTTATCTATGAGCAGTTCTTC	TRBJ2-1	NA	TRBV30	NA
CASSPRQAEDYGYTF	TGTGCCAGCTCACCGCGACAGGCTGAGGACTATGGCTACACCTTC	TRBJ1-2	NA	TRBV18	NA
CASSQAGTGFGDEQYF	TGCGCCAGCAGCCAAGCCGGGACAGGGTTCGGCGACGAGCAGTACTTC	TRBJ2-7	NA	TRBV4-1	TRBD1
CASSRTTGNTIYF	TGTGCCAGCAGTCGGACCACTGGAAACACCATATATTTT	TRBJ1-3	NA	TRBV6-5	NA
CASSPRDRGVTGANVLTF	TGCGCCAGCAGCCCCCGGGACAGGGGGGTAACTGGGGCCAACGTCCTGACTTTC	TRBJ2-6	NA	TRBV5-1	TRBD1
CASSPVGGSQETQYF	TGCGCCAGCAGCCCAGTCGGAGGGAGCCAAGAGACCCAGTACTTC	TRBJ2-5	once	TRBV4-1	NA
CASSMGPNTEAFF	TGTGCCAGCAGCATGGGCCCGAACACTGAAGCTTTCTTT	TRBJ1-1	few	TRBV5-6	NA
CASSLEMGFSYEQYF	TGCGCCAGCAGCTTGGAAATGGGGTTTTCCTACGAGCAGTACTTC	TRBJ2-7	NA	TRBV5-1	NA
CASSADFSVKNIQYF	TGTGCCAGCAGTGCGGACTTTAGCGTCAAAAACATTCAGTACTTC	TRBJ2-4	NA	TRBV5-5	NA
CATVRGQPYEQYF	TGTGCCACGGTCAGGGGGCAACCCTACGAGCAGTACTTC	TRBJ2-7	NA	TRBV6-1	TRBD1
CASSSPLTSGVPDTQYF	TGCGCCAGCAGCTCCCCCTTGACTAGCGGGGTGCCAGATACGCAGTATTTT	TRBJ2-3	NA	TRBV5-1	TRBD2
CASSLRADSPLHF	TGTGCCAGCAGTTTGAGGGCGGATTCACCCCTCCACTTT	TRBJ1-6	NA	TRBV27	NA
CAISESRRGATDTQYF	TGTGCCATCAGTGAGTCGAGGCGGGGGGCCACAGATACGCAGTATTTT	TRBJ2-3	NA	TRBV10-3	TRBD2
CASSRGQGDLDEQYF	TGCGCCAGCAGCCGCGGACAGGGGGATCTAGACGAGCAGTACTTC	TRBJ2-7	NA	TRBV4-1	TRBD1
CASSLGNRVVSSYNSPLHF	TGTGCCAGCAGTTTAGGGAATCGGGTCGTGAGCTCCTATAATTCACCCCTCCACTTT	TRBJ1-6	NA	TRBV28	NA
CSVEDPGGQDTF	TGCAGCGTTGAAGACCCGGGGGGCCAGGACACCTTC	TRBJ1-2	NA	TRBV29-1	NA
CASSLGTLGDNQPQHF	TGTGCCAGCAGCTTGGGGACGTTGGGGGACAATCAGCCCCAGCATTTT	TRBJ1-5	NA	TRBV5-6	NA
CASSRFTGTGSEQYF	TGTGCCAGCAGCCGATTTACCGGGACAGGTTCCGAGCAGTACTTC	TRBJ2-7	NA	TRBV27	TRBD1
CASSQDYPVGLAGGWGTDTQYF	TGCGCCAGCAGCCAAGACTACCCCGTGGGACTAGCGGGAGGGTGGGGCACAGATACGCAGTATTTT	TRBJ2-3	NA	TRBV4-3	TRBD2
CASSLEGGSSSEQFF	TGCGCCAGCAGCTTGGAGGGTGGCTCTTCCTCTGAGCAGTTCTTC	TRBJ2-1	NA	TRBV5-1	NA
CASSQQDRDSYEQYF	TGTGCCAGTAGTCAGCAGGACAGGGACTCCTACGAGCAGTACTTC	TRBJ2-7	NA	TRBV19	TRBD1
CAWPRVTSSHEQFF	TGTGCCTGGCCTAGGGTTACCTCTTCGCATGAGCAGTTCTTC	TRBJ2-1	NA	TRBV30	NA
CASSSGYWEGEQFF	TGTGCCAGCAGCTCAGGCTACTGGGAGGGTGAGCAGTTCTTC	TRBJ2-1	NA	TRBV6-5	TRBD2
CASSIIAGLNTEAFF	TGTGCCAGTAGTATCATAGCGGGGTTGAACACTGAAGCTTTCTTT	TRBJ1-1	NA	TRBV19	NA
CASSLDQGPYEQYF	TGTGCCAGCAGCTTGGACCAGGGCCCCTACGAGCAGTACTTC	TRBJ2-7	once	TRBV5-4	NA
CASQGYTGELFF	TGTGCCAGCCAGGGGTACACCGGGGAGCTGTTTTTT	TRBJ2-2	NA	TRBV6-5	NA
CASSLSTGYRTEAFF	TGTGCCAGCAGTTTATCGACCGGGTACAGGACTGAAGCTTTCTTT	TRBJ1-1	NA	TRBV27	NA
CASSIDRGQYNEQFF	TGTGCCAGCAGCATTGACAGGGGTCAATACAATGAGCAGTTCTTC	TRBJ2-1	NA	TRBV7-9	TRBD1
CASSPGEGVRNQPQHF	TGTGCCAGCAGCCCGGGGGAGGGGGTGCGCAATCAGCCCCAGCATTTT	TRBJ1-5	NA	TRBV7-9	NA
CASSFRQGLPGANVLTF	TGTGCCAGCAGCTTTCGACAGGGCCTCCCTGGGGCCAACGTCCTGACTTTC	TRBJ2-6	NA	TRBV7-9	TRBD1
CASSLAGTSRPGELFF	TGTGCCAGCAGCTTAGCCGGGACTAGCCGTCCCGGGGAGCTGTTTTTT	TRBJ2-2	NA	TRBV11-3	TRBD2
CASSHAGGPYEQYF	TGCGCCAGCAGCCACGCGGGAGGGCCGTACGAGCAGTACTTC	TRBJ2-7	NA	TRBV4-3	TRBD2
CASSGPGSNQPQHF	TGTGCCAGTAGTGGGCCGGGGAGCAATCAGCCCCAGCATTTT	TRBJ1-5	few	TRBV19	NA
CASSQSVSRGFTDTQYF	TGTGCCAGCAGCCAAAGCGTATCGCGGGGGTTCACAGATACGCAGTATTTT	TRBJ2-3	NA	TRBV5-6	TRBD2
CASSYPVEAFF	TGCGCCAGCAGCTATCCAGTTGAAGCTTTCTTT	TRBJ1-1	NA	TRBV4-1	NA
CASKAEGSTDTQYF	TGCGCCAGCAAGGCGGAGGGTAGCACAGATACGCAGTATTTT	TRBJ2-3	NA	TRBV5-1	NA
CASSPNAGVNPTNEKLFF	TGTGCCAGCAGCCCGAATGCAGGGGTGAATCCAACTAATGAAAAACTGTTTTTT	TRBJ1-4	NA	TRBV11-2	NA
CASSPQGWDQPQHF	TGTGCCAGCAGCCCCCAGGGGTGGGATCAGCCCCAGCATTTT	TRBJ1-5	NA	TRBV28	NA
CASRSEGPGGYTF	TGCGCCAGCAGGAGCGAGGGGCCAGGGGGCTACACCTTC	TRBJ1-2	once	TRBV5-1	NA
CASTDSRLNTGELFF	TGTGCCAGCACTGACTCGAGGCTGAACACCGGGGAGCTGTTTTTT	TRBJ2-2	NA	TRBV9	NA
CASSLTGYSNQPQHF	TGTGCCAGCAGTTTAACAGGCTATAGCAATCAGCCCCAGCATTTT	TRBJ1-5	NA	TRBV28	NA
CASSQPYEQYF	TGTGCCAGCAGCCAACCCTACGAGCAGTACTTC	TRBJ2-7	NA	TRBV11-2	NA
CASSLEAGLYQETQYF	TGTGCCAGCAGCTTAGAGGCGGGGTTGTACCAAGAGACCCAGTACTTC	TRBJ2-5	NA	TRBV13	NA
CASSIRLAGPIYNEQFF	TGTGCCAGTAGTATACGACTAGCGGGACCGATCTACAATGAGCAGTTCTTC	TRBJ2-1	NA	TRBV19	TRBD2
CATSRDPLTREQYF	TGTGCCACCAGCAGAGATCCGCTCACTAGGGAGCAGTACTTC	TRBJ2-7	NA	TRBV15	NA
CASTGGAAYNEQFF	TGTGCCAGCACCGGGGGGGCAGCTTACAATGAGCAGTTCTTC	TRBJ2-1	NA	TRBV6-6	TRBD2
CASGTGDYEQYF	TGCGCCAGCGGGACAGGGGACTACGAGCAGTACTTC	TRBJ2-7	NA	TRBV5-1	TRBD1
CASSPGTSGSTDTQYF	TGCGCCAGCAGCCCGGGGACTAGCGGGAGCACAGATACGCAGTATTTT	TRBJ2-3	NA	TRBV5-1	TRBD2
CASSLAPTGEQFF	TGTGCCAGCAGCTTAGCGCCTACGGGTGAGCAGTTCTTC	TRBJ2-1	NA	TRBV7-2	NA
CASSRGYGYTF	TGTGCCAGTAGTAGAGGGTATGGCTACACCTTC	TRBJ1-2	NA	TRBV19	NA
CASSTRQGLGYTF	TGTGCCAGCAGCACGAGACAGGGGTTAGGCTACACCTTC	TRBJ1-2	few	TRBV7-2	TRBD1
CASSSRLAGGSWTQYF	TGTGCCAGCAGCTCGAGACTAGCGGGGGGCTCATGGACCCAGTACTTC	TRBJ2-5	NA	TRBV7-9	TRBD2
CASRPQGNTEAFF	TGTGCCAGCAGGCCACAGGGGAACACTGAAGCTTTCTTT	TRBJ1-1	NA	TRBV7-9	NA
CASSGDLNTEAFF	TGTGCCAGCAGCGGTGATCTGAACACTGAAGCTTTCTTT	TRBJ1-1	few	TRBV7-9	NA
CASGTTVNTEAFF	TGTGCCAGCGGGACGACCGTGAACACTGAAGCTTTCTTT	TRBJ1-1	NA	TRBV7-3	NA
CASSLGQGTNTQYF	TGTGCCAGCAGCTTAGGACAGGGCACAAATACGCAGTATTTT	TRBJ2-3	NA	TRBV7-2	TRBD1